One sample yielded the 20 T cell receptor beta chains listed below, sequenced in a study of vaccination and CD4 T cells after COVID-19. These TCRs' antigens remain unknown. The sample's treatment: approximately nine-day PBMC culture with coronavirus spike peptide pools or control peptides (ViraFEST assay). Sequenced with the Oncomine TCR Beta short-read assay was DNA taken from cultured CD4+ T cells. TCRdb redid the calling of the PCR reads with MiXCR, one entry per CDR3 protein. The repertoire holds over 2,500 distinct CDR3 sequences, with 24% as singletons. Sample: CD4+ T cells from blood, cultured in vitro, taken after SARS-CoV-2 vaccination. The origin of the receptors is a human donor who had recovered from COVID-19.

CDR3 protein: CSARVGGGQGTDTQYF. CDR3 nucleotide sequence: TGCAGTGCTAGAGTTGGTGGCGGTCAGGGCACAGATACGCAGTATTTT. The chain links TRBV20-1 to TRBJ2-3; no firm D call. The CDR3 totals 16 residues. V was shortened by 1 base and J by 1 base, with 15 bases between the two germline ends. Per germline, CDR1 DFQATT and CDR2 SNEGSKA (reference sequence).

This clonotype is termed large. The V gene is TRBV20-1, the J gene TRBJ1-2; 7 bases align to TRBD1. The CDR3 is 15 amino acids. V was pared by 6 bases and J by 0 bases, with 10 bases of the junction left unmatched. Looked up from germline, CDR1 is DFQATT and CDR2 is SNEGSKA (reference sequence). The CDR3 nucleotides are TGCAGTGCAACTCCCTACAGGGGCGCTAACTATGGCTACACCTTC. The encoded protein is CSATPYRGANYGYTF.

This clonotype was detected a few times. The genes are TRBV6-1 and TRBJ2-7; D is unclear. This CDR3 spans 13 amino acids. Deletions cut 7 bases from V and 3 bases from J, with 13 bases between. CDR1 and CDR2 (germline): MNHNS, SASEGT. CDR3 sequence reads: CASTGSSDYEQYF. Here the CDR3 DNA reads TGTGCCAGCACGGGCTCCTCAGACTACGAGCAGTACTTC.

The CDR3 protein is CASSRTVNSPLHF. Written as DNA, the CDR3 is TGTGCCAGCAGCCGGACAGTTAATTCACCCCTCCACTTT. V and J are TRBV25-1 and TRBJ1-6; the D gene is possibly TRBD1 (6 bases). Deletions cut 6 bases from V and 6 bases from J, with 9 bases between. The CDR3 spans 13 residues. In germline, CDR1 is MGHDK, CDR2 SYGVNS.

CDR3: CASSPERTLREQFF. CDR3 in DNA: TGTGCCAGCAGCCCGGAGCGAACACTGCGGGAGCAGTTCTTC. This sequence joins TRBV21-1 and TRBJ2-1. TRBV21-1 is termed a pseudogene. The CDR3 loop spans 14 amino acids.

This clonotype was found a few times. This rearrangement joins TRBV5-4 to TRBJ2-7, with 9 bases fitting TRBD2. This CDR3 has 16 residues. V shed 0 bases and J 0 bases; nucleotides not matched to a gene: 4. The germline V gene encodes CDR1 SGHNT and CDR2 YYREEE (reference sequence). The CDR3 bases are TGTGCCAGCAGCTTGGCAGGAGCGGGGGGCTCCTACGAGCAGTACTTC. Protein product: CASSLAGAGGSYEQYF.

There are many counts of this clonotype. This rearrangement joins TRBV20-1 to TRBJ1-1; 8 bases map to TRBD1. Germline V gene lookup returns CDR1 DFQATT and CDR2 SNEGSKA (reference sequence). The V and J ends lost 7 bases and 0 bases, in that order; junction bases with no gene match: 4. CDR3 length equals 13 residues. The DNA of the CDR3 is TGCAGTGTCTCAGGGGGCGTGAACACTGAAGCTTTCTTT. Protein: CSVSGGVNTEAFF.

This clonotype has just a few counts. For the CDR3, the DNA is TGTGCCAGTCCCCAAACTACTGGGCCCGCTAACTATGGCTACACCTTC. It encodes CASPQTTGPANYGYTF. This rearrangement joins TRBV7-9 to TRBJ1-2; D remains ambiguous. This CDR3 region has 16 residues. The germline CDR1 and CDR2 sequences are SEHNR and FQNEAQ (reference sequence). Trimming stripped 9 bases from V and 0 bases from J, with 20 bases between.

The chain is built from TRBV5-1 and TRBJ2-7; D gene ambiguous. The germline V gene has CDR1 SGHRS and CDR2 YFSETQ. This CDR3 has 11 amino acids. V was shortened by 4 bases and J by 4 bases, with 6 bases between the two germline ends. This chain's CDR3 is CASSETYEQYF. CDR3 DNA sequence: TGCGCCAGCAGCGAGACTTACGAGCAGTACTTC.

In this sample, this clonotype is medium-sized (0.01 to 0.1%). This chain joins TRBV6-1 and TRBJ2-5, with D possibly TRBD1 on 5 matching bases. The V gene's germline CDR1 is MNHNS and CDR2 SASEGT. The CDR3 covers 14 residues. Trimming cost V 6 bases and J 5 bases, with 16 bases left between them. The CDR3 DNA sequence: TGTGCCAGCAGGGCTGGGGCGAGTGGGGAGACCCAGTACTTC. Protein: CASRAGASGETQYF.

By its share, this clonotype is medium-sized. V and J are TRBV7-2 and TRBJ2-1; the match to TRBD2 covers 11 bases. From germline, CDR1 is SGHTA and CDR2 FQGNSA. The CDR3 runs to 14 residues. Germline trimming cut 3 bases from V and 9 bases from J; bases unmatched to any gene: 4. The CDR3 DNA follows: TGTGCCAGCAGCTTGGGGACTAGCGGATCTGAGCAGTTCTTC. This translates into CASSLGTSGSEQFF.

This chain links TRBV19 with TRBJ1-5, with a possible D match to TRBD1 (6 bases). Trimming removed 3 bases at V and 0 bases at J, with 15 bases between. The CDR3 is 17 amino acids. Germline V CDR1 and CDR2: LNHDA, SQIVND (reference sequence). The CDR3 loop is CASSILLAQGSNQPQHF. CDR3 sequence (DNA): TGTGCCAGTAGTATCCTTCTAGCACAGGGTAGCAATCAGCCCCAGCATTTT. Filled out from reference TRBV19 and TRBJ1-5, the complete variable domain reads DGGITQSPKYLFRKEGQNVTLSCEQNLNHDAMYWYRQDPGQGLRLIYYSQIVNDFQKGDIAEGYSVSREKKESFPLTVTSAQKNPTAFYLCASSILLAQGSNQPQHFGDGTRLSIL.

The V call is TRBV19, the J call TRBJ2-7, with 8 bases lining up with TRBD1. The CDR3 spans 14 residues. V lost 5 bases, J lost 3 bases, and 6 bases stayed unmatched. Germline V CDR1 and CDR2: LNHDA, SQIVND (reference sequence). The DNA of the CDR3 is TGTGCCAGTAGTGAGTATACAGGGGGCTACGAGCAGTACTTC. Its translation: CASSEYTGGYEQYF.

This clonotype qualifies as medium-sized. The chain has TRBV28 and TRBJ1-2, with D uncertain. V shed 4 bases and J shed 6 bases, with 15 bases lying between them. CDR3 length: 14 amino acids. Germline V lookup: CDR1 MDHEN, CDR2 SYDVKM. CDR3 DNA sequence: TGTGCCAGCAGTTCCCCTGACAACCGCGATGGCTACACCTTC. Translating gives CASSSPDNRDGYTF.

In DNA, the CDR3 is TGTGCCAGCTCACCATACGTTAAGGGTAGTGCTGAAGCTTTCTTT. Protein product: CASSPYVKGSAEAFF. The rearrangement joins TRBV18 to TRBJ1-1; D gene ambiguous. Germline CDR1 and CDR2: KGHSH and LQKENI. The ends were cut back, 2 bases at V and 6 bases at J, with 16 bases in the middle. The CDR3 runs to 15 residues. Looking up the rest from reference TRBV18 and TRBJ1-1 gives the full variable domain: NAGVMQNPRHLVRRRGQEARLRCSPMKGHSHVYWYRQLPEEGLKFMVYLQKENIIDESGMPKERFSAEFPKEGPSILRIQQVVRGDSAAYFCASSPYVKGSAEAFFGQGTRLTVV.

This chain links TRBV4-3 with TRBJ1-2; 10 nucleotides match TRBD1. Losses at the gene ends were 4 bases for V and 4 bases for J; bases not matched to a gene: 6. Germline CDR1 is LGHNA and CDR2 is YSLEER. This CDR3 region has 15 residues. CDR3 in amino acids: CASSPRGQGCYGYTF. CDR3 sequence (DNA): TGCGCCAGCAGCCCCAGGGGACAGGGGTGCTATGGCTACACCTTC.

This clonotype is termed medium-sized. The V gene is TRBV7-2, the J gene TRBJ2-1; D remains ambiguous. Germline CDR1 and CDR2: SGHTA and FQGNSA. The CDR3 has 16 amino acids. Trimming took off 0 bases at V and 0 bases at J, with 9 bases between the two ends. CDR3 amino acids: CASSLAELRSYNEQFF. CDR3 bases: TGTGCCAGCAGCTTAGCGGAGCTCCGCTCCTACAATGAGCAGTTCTTC.

The chain is built from TRBV7-9 and TRBJ2-3; D is ambiguous. CDR1 is SEHNR and CDR2 is FQNEAQ in the germline V gene (reference sequence). Trimming shortened V by 7 bases and J by 0 bases, and 14 bases separated the two germline ends. CDR3 size: 15 residues. The CDR3: CASITEPSSTDTQYF. The CDR3 DNA sequence: TGTGCCAGCATCACAGAGCCTTCGAGCACAGATACGCAGTATTTT.

The rearrangement joins TRBV27 to TRBJ2-7; 10 bases are shared with TRBD2. The CDR3 totals 16 residues. Germline assignment: CDR1 MNHEY and CDR2 SMNVEV (reference sequence). V was pared by 6 bases and J by 5 bases, with 13 bases of the junction left unmatched. CDR3 in amino acids: CASRLGPSGGRDEQYF. The CDR3 region has the DNA TGTGCCAGCAGGTTGGGCCCTAGCGGGGGTCGTGACGAGCAGTACTTC.

This rearrangement joins TRBV6-4 to TRBJ1-2, with D possibly being TRBD1 (5 bases). This CDR3 has 15 amino acids. Trimming cost V 4 bases and J 4 bases, with 16 bases left between them. Germline loops: CDR1 MRHNA, CDR2 SNTAGT. This CDR3 reads CASSVRIGQGYGYTF. CDR3 nucleotides: TGTGCCAGCAGTGTTCGGATCGGTCAGGGCTATGGCTACACCTTC.